One and the same sample provided the 3 T cell receptor beta chains below, sequenced in a study of graft-versus-host responses after intestinal transplantation. These receptors have no identified antigens. Generated by immunoSEQ multiplex PCR, the TCRdb table keeps only in-frame clones and is missing some. The table lists about 120,000 clones, over 85% of them singletons. The specimen comprised unstimulated CD4+ T cells sorted from spleen or lymph node cells, sampled before intestinal transplant. Receptors were obtained from a human donor who received an intestinal transplant.

The chain uses TRBV25-1 and TRBJ2-7, with 7 bases lining up with TRBD2. Per the germline V gene, CDR1 is MGHDK and CDR2 is SYGVNS. Trimming cost V 3 bases and J 3 bases; bases outside gene matches: 5. The CDR3 consists of 14 residues. The DNA for the CDR3 is TGTGCCAGCAGTGAGGGGGGGATCGGCTACGAGCAGTACTTC. Its translation is CASSEGGIGYEQYF.

The chain couples TRBV2 to TRBJ2-2, with 7 bases that match TRBD2. CDR3 size: 15 residues. In germline, CDR1 is SNHLY, CDR2 FYNNEI. V lost 4 bases to trimming and J lost 7 bases; unmatched junction nucleotides: 9. Here the CDR3 reads CASSVRGLEGGELFF. The DNA for the CDR3 is TGTGCCAGCAGTGTAAGAGGACTAGAGGGCGGGGAGCTGTTTTTT. Filled out from reference TRBV2 and TRBJ2-2, the complete variable domain reads EPEVTQTPSHQVTQMGQEVILRCVPISNHLYFYWYRQILGQKVEFLVSFYNNEISEKSEIFDDQFSVERPDGSNFTLKIRSTKLEDSAMYFCASSVRGLEGGELFFGEGSRLTVL.

The J gene is TRBJ2-3, the V gene TRBV28, with D hard to call. Germline V lookup: CDR1 MDHEN, CDR2 SYDVKM. This CDR3 contains 15 residues. The germline V and J ends were trimmed by 6 bases and 6 bases, with 19 bases remaining between them. The CDR3 is CASSPVKGSSDTQYF. The CDR3 nucleotides are TGTGCCAGCAGCCCTGTGAAGGGAAGTTCGGATACGCAGTATTTT.